Below, one TCR beta chain is given with its context. The target antigen is unknown. This specimen comes from a study of shared clonotypes between healthy human individuals. Study-level points and caveats: The expectation was that sequencing depth would affect clonotype sharing among donors.

This CDR3 is built from 14 residues. The germline CDR1 and CDR2 sequences are SNHLY and FYNNEI. V was cut by 7 bases and J by 4 bases, with 17 bases left in between. Positively selected for CCR7, the CD45RO-negative cells used as naive CD8 cells excluded terminally differentiated effector memory CD45RA+ cells. Samples underwent the assay at deep level. As originally analysed: ImmunoSEQ yielded junction-only sequences lacking quality scores, so filtering differed. Profiled with immunoSEQ multiplex PCR; TCRdb holds only in-frame clones, not every one. The DNA was the basis for D and trimming; V, J and clone size are from that table. The sample consists of around 600,000 clones, more than 95% of them appearing once.

This clonotype originated in a man aged 25-45 years in good health. The chain couples TRBV2 to TRBJ2-7; tentatively, D is TRBD2 (6 bases). Sequencing used naive CD8+ T cells sorted from blood. This CDR3 is CASTLGRTIYEQYF. Written as DNA, the CDR3 is TGTGCCAGCACTCTTGGACGGACTATTTACGAGCAGTACTTC.